This is a list of T cell receptor beta chains from one sample in a study of T-cell memory formation after mild COVID-19. Each CDR3 protein is one row after TCRdb ran MiXCR on the 5' RACE reads. The sample shows 70,000 to 100,000 distinct CDR3 sequences, approximately 13% of them seen only once. Sequenced sample: PBMCs or a T cell subset sorted from them (not recorded which). The receptors stem from an adult woman who had mild COVID-19 (a few samples of this study predate the infection). Cell type and time point are not known. The CDR3 runs from the conserved cysteine through the conserved F or W. Each record gives: V gene, clone size, D gene, J gene, CDR3 protein, CDR3 DNA. D genes are given only for firm matches. The listing skips clone size in some rows; elsewhere it reads once, few, many or a size class.

TRBV14	NA	NA	TRBJ2-7	CASSPGSEQYF	TGTGCCAGCAGCCCGGGCAGCGAGCAGTACTTC
TRBV10-2	many	TRBD2	TRBJ2-7	CASSVSGTSGYEQYF	TGCGCCAGCAGCGTCTCCGGGACTAGCGGCTACGAGCAGTACTTC
TRBV6-5	NA	NA	TRBJ1-1	CASSLSQGNTEAFF	TGTGCCAGCAGCCTCAGCCAGGGGAACACTGAAGCTTTCTTT
TRBV12-3/TRBV12-4	few	NA	TRBJ2-2	CASSSQDTGELFF	TGTGCCAGCAGTAGCCAGGATACCGGGGAGCTGTTTTTT
TRBV7-6	medium-sized	NA	TRBJ1-4	CASSLRVQEKLFF	TGTGCCAGCAGCTTGAGGGTGCAAGAAAAACTGTTTTTT
TRBV7-9	few	TRBD1	TRBJ1-2	CASSLTGANYGYTF	TGTGCCAGCAGCCTTACAGGGGCTAACTATGGCTACACCTTC
TRBV20-1	few	TRBD2	TRBJ2-1	CSATGLAGVDEQFF	TGCAGTGCTACGGGACTAGCGGGAGTAGATGAGCAGTTCTTC
TRBV4-2	many	NA	TRBJ2-7	CASSQVGQIYEQYF	TGTGCCAGCAGCCAAGTCGGACAGATCTACGAGCAGTACTTC
TRBV7-2	NA	TRBD1	TRBJ2-3	CASSYSGQVTDTQYF	TGTGCCAGCAGCTACTCGGGACAGGTCACAGATACGCAGTATTTT
TRBV10-3	few	TRBD1	TRBJ1-1	CAISELQGDTEAFF	TGTGCCATCAGTGAGTTGCAGGGGGACACTGAAGCTTTCTTT
TRBV7-3	few	NA	TRBJ1-1	CASSLRLLRNTEAFF	TGTGCCAGCAGCTTGCGGCTGCTGCGGAACACTGAAGCTTTCTTT
TRBV9	NA	TRBD1	TRBJ2-2	CASSVSRGKPGELFF	TGTGCCAGCAGCGTGTCCAGGGGGAAGCCCGGGGAGCTGTTTTTT
TRBV4-1	few	NA	TRBJ2-2	CASSQVGMPPGELFF	TGCGCCAGCAGCCAAGTTGGGATGCCACCCGGGGAGCTGTTTTTT
TRBV24-1	many	NA	TRBJ2-7	CATSDSVEQYF	TGTGCCACCAGTGATTCGGTCGAGCAGTACTTC
TRBV5-5	NA	TRBD1	TRBJ1-1	CASTETGGAFF	TGTGCCAGCACAGAGACAGGGGGAGCTTTCTTT